This passage covers 10 T cell receptor beta chains from one sample sequenced in a study of blood T cell repertoires in COVID-19. Assay: immunoSEQ multiplex PCR; the TCRdb copy retains only in-frame clones and omits some. The profile covers about 480,000 clones, with about 85% appearing a single time and nearly 2% taken by the ten largest. Sequencing was performed on PBMCs or T cells enriched from blood (not recorded which). The source is a woman aged 18-29 years with acute COVID-19.

The rearrangement uses TRBV27 and TRBJ2-7; a possible D gene is TRBD1 (5 bases). From germline, CDR1 is MNHEY and CDR2 SMNVEV (reference sequence). The CDR3 covers 14 residues. V lost 4 bases and J lost 2, with 12 bases in between. The CDR3 DNA sequence: TGTGCCAGCAGTTCCGCCAGGGCTACCTACGAGCAGTACTTC. Residues: CASSSARATYEQYF.

V is TRBV25-1 and J is TRBJ1-1; D uncertain. Germline CDR1 reads MGHDK; CDR2 reads SYGVNS. The CDR3 runs to 10 residues. V shed 6 bases and J shed 7 bases, with 6 bases lying between them. In DNA, the CDR3 is TGTGCCAGCAGGGCAGTTGAAGCTTTCTTT. This codes for CASRAVEAFF.

This clone appeared a single time. The V gene is TRBV7-2, the J gene TRBJ2-7; D remains ambiguous. The V and J ends lost 4 bases and 3 bases respectively, with 13 bases between them. CDR1 and CDR2 from the germline V gene are SGHTA and FQGNSA. The CDR3 totals 14 residues. CDR3 sequence: CASSSPYRVYEQYF. In DNA, the CDR3 is TGTGCCAGCAGCTCCCCCTACCGGGTCTACGAGCAGTACTTC.

V is TRBV3-1 (or the pseudogene TRBV3-2) and J is TRBJ2-5; 9 nucleotides match TRBD2. J lost 1 base, V lost 2 bases, and 5 bases had no gene match. The CDR3 is made up of 16 amino acids. CDR1 LGHDT and CDR2 YNNKEL come from the germline V gene (reference sequence). The CDR3 DNA follows: TGTGCCAGCAGCCAACATGGTAGCGGGGGCCAAGAGACCCAGTACTTC. Translating gives CASSQHGSGGQETQYF.

This clone has just one count. The CDR3 here is CASRLKGLPSYEQYF. CDR3 nucleotide sequence: TGTGCCAGCAGGCTAAAGGGACTTCCCTCCTACGAGCAGTACTTC. This chain links TRBV5-5 with TRBJ2-7, with D possibly being TRBD2 (6 bases). CDR1 and CDR2 from the germline V gene are SGHKS and YYEKEE (reference sequence). The ends were cut back, 5 bases at V and 0 bases at J, with 15 bases in the middle. The CDR3 runs 15 residues.

The chain is built from TRBV11-2 and TRBJ1-2, with D perhaps matching TRBD1 (5 bases). V was cut by 5 bases and J by 1 base, with 14 bases left in between. Germline V gene data show CDR1 as SGHAT and CDR2 as FQNNGV. The CDR3 covers 15 residues. DNA of the CDR3: TGTGCCAGCAGCCGTTTGGGACTGCTTAACTATGGCTACACCTTC. Translation: CASSRLGLLNYGYTF. The complete variable domain, with remaining parts taken from reference TRBV11-2 and TRBJ1-2, reads EAGVAQSPRYKIIEKRQSVAFWCNPISGHATLYWYQQILGQGPKLLIQFQNNGVVDDSQLPKDRFSAERLKGVDSTLKIQPAKLEDSAVYLCASSRLGLLNYGYTFGSGTRLTVV.

The chain carries TRBV4-1 and TRBJ2-7, with 8 bases identical to TRBD1. The CDR3 consists of 15 residues. Germline V gene data show CDR1 as MGHRA and CDR2 as YSYEKL. V lost 0 bases and J lost 2; bases outside the gene matches: 3. CDR3 sequence reads: CASSQEGRGPYEQYF. CDR3 DNA sequence: TGCGCCAGCAGCCAAGAGGGCAGGGGGCCCTACGAGCAGTACTTC.

The chain employs TRBV19 and TRBJ2-7; the match to TRBD1 covers 10 bases. The CDR3 is 14 amino acids. Per germline, CDR1 LNHDA and CDR2 SQIVND (reference sequence). The V segment lost 11 bases and the J segment 4 bases; nucleotides outside the gene matches: 11. The CDR3 loop is CALRPGTGVYEQYF. CDR3 nucleotide sequence: TGTGCCCTCCGCCCCGGGACAGGGGTGTACGAGCAGTACTTC.

The rearrangement uses TRBV3-1 (or the pseudogene TRBV3-2) and TRBJ1-2, with unresolved D. Germline-derived CDR1 and CDR2 are LGHDT and YNNKEL (reference sequence). V shed 1 base and J shed 3 bases, with 9 bases lying between them. The CDR3 covers 14 residues. The CDR3 spells CASSQAPRYYGYTF. The CDR3 bases are TGTGCCAGCAGCCAAGCCCCCAGGTACTATGGCTACACCTTC.

Remarks on this clone: Germline and junction disagree at one end, which may indicate a read error. The genes are TRBV7-7 and TRBJ2-5, with TRBD2 matching 13 bases. This CDR3 has 17 residues. Germline V CDR1 and CDR2: SSHAT, FNYEAQ (reference sequence). CDR3 protein: CASSLATSGGKRETQYF. In nucleotides, the CDR3 is TGTGCTAGCAGCTTAGCGACTAGCGGGGGGAAGAGAGAGACCCAGTACTTC.